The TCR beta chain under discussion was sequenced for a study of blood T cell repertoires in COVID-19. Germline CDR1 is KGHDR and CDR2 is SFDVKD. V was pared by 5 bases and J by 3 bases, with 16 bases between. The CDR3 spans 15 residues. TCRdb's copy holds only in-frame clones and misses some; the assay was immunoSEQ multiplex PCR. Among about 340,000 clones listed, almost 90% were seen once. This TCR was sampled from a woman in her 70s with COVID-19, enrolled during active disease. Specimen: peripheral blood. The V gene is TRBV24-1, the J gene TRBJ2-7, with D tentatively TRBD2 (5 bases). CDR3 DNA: TGTGCCACCAGTGGCGGGTCTAAGGGAGACTACGAGCAGTACTTC. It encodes CATSGGSKGDYEQYF.